These 29 T cell receptor beta chains were all obtained from the same sample, sequenced in a study of T cell responses to AZD1222 COVID-19 vaccine. This table comes from immunoSEQ multiplex PCR, and its TCRdb copy is limited to in-frame clones, with some not included. This sample has some 150,000 clones, with 65% to 90% found just once. Specimen: peripheral blood, collected 28 days after the second dose of the MenACWY control vaccine. Receptors originate from an adult who received the MenACWY meningococcal vaccine as a control.

The chain is built from TRBV5-6 and TRBJ1-2; 8 bases match TRBD1. Germline V CDR1 and CDR2: SGHDT, YYEEEE. The trim removed 5 bases at V and 2 bases at J, leaving 2 bases unmatched. The CDR3 spans 13 residues. The CDR3, as DNA: TGTGCCAGCAGTCGGGACAGGAACTATGGCTACACCTTC. Translated: CASSRDRNYGYTF. The complete variable domain, with remaining parts taken from reference TRBV5-6 and TRBJ1-2, reads DAGVTQSPTHLIKTRGQQVTLRCSPKSGHDTVSWYQQALGQGPQFIFQYYEEEERQRGNFPDRFSGHQFPNYSSELNVNALLLGDSALYLCASSRDRNYGYTFGSGTRLTVV.

The genes are TRBV29-1 and TRBJ1-2; TRBD1 matches at 7 bases. In germline, CDR1 is SQVTM, CDR2 ANQGSEA. The CDR3 has 13 amino acids. The V and J ends lost 3 bases and 6 bases, in that order; junction bases with no gene match: 7. Written as DNA, the CDR3 is TGCAGCGTTGACCGGGGACAGCAAAATGGCTACACCTTC. Encoded protein: CSVDRGQQNGYTF.

The chain carries TRBV4-1 and TRBJ1-3; D might be TRBD1 (6 bases). The V gene lost 4 bases and the J gene lost 4 bases, with 20 bases spanning the gap. Germline CDR1 reads MGHRA; CDR2 reads YSYEKL. CDR3 length: 17 amino acids. This CDR3 is CASSPLSQGISGNTIYF. CDR3 sequence (DNA): TGCGCCAGCAGCCCCCTAAGCCAGGGGATTTCCGGAAACACCATATATTTT.

The chain joins TRBV10-1 to TRBJ1-6, with TRBD1 matching 7 bases. Germline CDR1 reads WNHNN; CDR2 reads SYGVQD (reference sequence). The ends lost 2 bases at V and 7 bases at J; junction bases unmatched: 11. The CDR3 has 17 amino acids. The chain's CDR3 is CASSEDVLGQTNSPLHF. CDR3 nucleotides: TGCGCCAGCAGTGAGGACGTCCTGGGACAGACCAATTCACCCCTCCACTTT.

The chain joins TRBV18 to TRBJ2-1, with TRBD2 matching over 8 bases. Germline-derived CDR1 and CDR2 are KGHSH and LQKENI. V trimming: 3 bases; J trimming: 5 bases; junction bases outside the gene matches: 6. The CDR3 is 15 amino acids. Here the CDR3 DNA reads TGTGCCAGCTCACCGTTACTAGCGGCTAACAATGAGCAGTTCTTC. This encodes CASSPLLAANNEQFF.

The chain uses TRBV20-1 and TRBJ1-2, with TRBD1 identical over 8 bases. Germline V gene data show CDR1 as DFQATT and CDR2 as SNEGSKA (reference sequence). There are 11 residues in the CDR3. The CDR3 is CRGDRGLLYTF. Here the CDR3 DNA reads TGCAGGGGCGACAGGGGTCTTCTCTACACCTTC.

V gene TRBV15 combines with J gene TRBJ1-5, with D hard to call. Germline CDR1 LNHNV, CDR2 YYDKDF (reference sequence). Trimming removed 4 bases at V and 2 bases at J, with 9 bases between. This CDR3 has 14 residues. The CDR3 sequence is CATSTDAGNQPQHF. Written as DNA, the CDR3 is TGTGCCACCAGCACGGATGCGGGCAATCAGCCCCAGCATTTT. Supplemented by reference TRBV15 and TRBJ1-5, the full variable domain reads DAMVIQNPRYQVTQFGKPVTLSCSQTLNHNVMYWYQQKSSQAPKLLFHYYDKDFNNEADTPDNFQSRRPNTSFCFLDIRSPGLGDTAMYLCATSTDAGNQPQHFGDGTRLSIL.

This chain connects TRBV19 to TRBJ1-2; 8 bases match TRBD1. Losses at the gene ends were 4 bases for V and 4 bases for J; bases not matched to a gene: 8. CDR1 and CDR2 (germline): LNHDA, SQIVND (reference sequence). The CDR3 spans 15 residues. CDR3 nucleotides: TGTGCCAGTAGTAGGACAGGGCAAGGGTCCTATGGCTACACCTTC. Translating gives CASSRTGQGSYGYTF.

This chain connects TRBV6-5 to TRBJ2-7; 14 nucleotides align to TRBD2. Germline V gene data show CDR1 as MNHEY and CDR2 as SVGAGI. The V and J ends lost 5 bases and 3 bases, in that order; junction bases with no gene match: 3. This CDR3 is 15 amino acids long. The CDR3 region is CASSPGTSGGYEQYV. In DNA form, the CDR3 reads TGTGCCAGCAGTCCAGGGACTAGCGGGGGCTACGAGCAGTACGTC.

The rearrangement links TRBV5-6 to TRBJ1-5, with 7 bases fitting TRBD1. Looked up from germline, CDR1 is SGHDT and CDR2 is YYEEEE. Trimming at V came to 1 base and at J to 3 bases, leaving 4 bases not matched to a gene. The CDR3 totals 15 residues. The CDR3, as DNA: TGTGCCAGCAGCTTGAAAGGGGGCCACAATCAGCCCCAGCATTTT. This translates into CASSLKGGHNQPQHF.

CDR3 bases: TGTGCCAGCAGCCCACAGGGACTAGACGGCCACGAGCAGTACTTC. It translates to CASSPQGLDGHEQYF. This chain connects TRBV7-2 to TRBJ2-7; 8 positions match TRBD2. CDR3 length: 15 residues. V was clipped by 5 bases and J by 5 bases; unmatched bases: 11. Germline CDR1 reads SGHTA; CDR2 reads FQGNSA.

The chain couples TRBV24-1 to TRBJ2-2, with D possibly matching TRBD1 (5 bases). The ends were cut back, 7 bases at V and 4 bases at J, with 9 bases in the middle. This CDR3 is 13 amino acids long. The germline CDR1 and CDR2 sequences are KGHDR and SFDVKD. For the CDR3, the DNA is TGTGCCACCAGAGGGGCGGCCACCGGGGAGCTGTTTTTT. Translated: CATRGAATGELFF.

The chain recombines TRBV6-5 with TRBJ2-2; TRBD1 or TRBD2 may be the D gene (6 bases each). Deletions cut 11 bases from V and 3 bases from J, with 19 bases between. The CDR3 covers 15 residues. Germline CDR1 is MNHEY and CDR2 is SVGAGI. CDR3: CASSSDRGDTGELFF. The CDR3, as DNA: TGTGCCTCCTCGAGTGATAGGGGGGACACCGGGGAGCTGTTTTTT.

A single count supports this clone. The genes are TRBV7-2 and TRBJ2-5, with D unclear. The CDR3 contains 14 residues. V was pared by 1 base and J by 6 bases, with 12 bases between. Germline V gene lookup returns CDR1 SGHTA and CDR2 FQGNSA. CDR3 in DNA: TGTGCCAGCAGCTTAGGAGGCAGTCCCAAGACCCAGTACTTC. This encodes CASSLGGSPKTQYF.

This clone has just a few counts. The chain joins TRBV19 to TRBJ1-2, with D perhaps matching TRBD1 (5 bases). Germline CDR1 and CDR2: LNHDA and SQIVND (reference sequence). The V gene lost 9 bases and the J gene lost 5 bases, with 16 bases spanning the gap. The CDR3 extends over 13 amino acids. This CDR3 is CASYSGPRYGYTF. Written as DNA, the CDR3 is TGTGCCAGCTACTCGGGACCCCGGTATGGCTACACCTTC.

There are a few counts of this clone. This chain joins TRBV24-1 and TRBJ1-5, with 8 positions matching TRBD1. V was clipped by 4 bases and J by 3 bases; unmatched bases: 7. Germline V lookup: CDR1 KGHDR, CDR2 SFDVKD. The CDR3 totals 16 residues. The CDR3, as DNA: TGTGCCACCAGTGAACCCGGGACAGGACTCAATCAGCCCCAGCATTTT. Its protein product is CATSEPGTGLNQPQHF.

This clone has just a few counts. This chain joins TRBV25-1 and TRBJ2-1; D not certain. Trimming removed 8 bases from V and 7 bases from J, with 9 bases in between. Germline V gene lookup returns CDR1 MGHDK and CDR2 SYGVNS. The length of the CDR3 is 11 residues. Written as DNA, the CDR3 is TGTGCCAGCCTAACTGGGAATGAGCAGTTCTTC. Protein: CASLTGNEQFF.

The rearrangement links TRBV24-1 to TRBJ2-5; 11 nucleotides line up with TRBD1. This CDR3 spans 18 amino acids. The ends lost 4 bases at V and 1 base at J; junction bases unmatched: 10. Germline-derived CDR1 and CDR2 are KGHDR and SFDVKD. The DNA for the CDR3 is TGTGCCACCAGTGACCCATCCCCCGGGACAGGGGGCCAAGAGACCCAGTACTTC. Translation gives CATSDPSPGTGGQETQYF.

The rearrangement links TRBV6-5 to TRBJ1-5, with a possible D match to TRBD1 (6 bases). The length of the CDR3 is 14 residues. CDR1 and CDR2 from the germline V gene are MNHEY and SVGAGI. V lost 5 bases, J lost 1 base, and 9 bases lay in between. CDR3 sequence: CASSRTESNQPQHF. CDR3 nucleotides: TGTGCCAGCAGTAGGACAGAGAGCAATCAGCCCCAGCATTTT.

J is TRBJ1-5 and V is TRBV30; possibly TRBD1 for D (5 bases). Looked up from germline, CDR1 is GTSNPN and CDR2 is SVGIG (reference sequence). The CDR3 contains 15 residues. The V end was cut by 2 bases, the J end by 3 bases, with 14 bases between. The DNA of the CDR3 is TGTGCCTGGAGTCGGGGCCTGGGGAACAATCAGCCCCAGCATTTT. Its protein product is CAWSRGLGNNQPQHF.

V and J are TRBV2 and TRBJ1-6; D gene unclear. This CDR3 comprises 16 residues. V was shortened by 5 bases and J by 7 bases, with 18 bases between the two germline ends. Germline CDR1 is SNHLY and CDR2 is FYNNEI. DNA of the CDR3: TGTGCCAGCAGTCCCTCGGGTAGGATAGGGAATTCACCCCTCCACTTT. Residues: CASSPSGRIGNSPLHF.

The rearrangement links TRBV4-1 to TRBJ1-5; D uncertain. Germline V lookup: CDR1 MGHRA, CDR2 YSYEKL. V was cut by 0 bases and J by 5 bases, with 8 bases left in between. CDR3 length: 14 residues. The CDR3 sequence is CASSQDSGYQPQHF. The CDR3 nucleotides read TGCGCCAGCAGCCAAGATTCGGGATATCAGCCCCAGCATTTT.

The chain is built from TRBV19 and TRBJ1-5, with a possible D match to TRBD1 (5 bases). CDR3 length equals 15 residues. Germline V lookup: CDR1 LNHDA, CDR2 SQIVND (reference sequence). V was cut by 2 bases and J by 5 bases, with 13 bases left in between. The CDR3 nucleotides read TGTGCCAGTAGTATACGGACTTCAGGGTATCAGCCCCAGCATTTT. This sequence encodes CASSIRTSGYQPQHF.

This chain connects TRBV29-1 to TRBJ1-2; D is possibly TRBD1 (5 bases). The CDR3 runs 13 residues. CDR1 and CDR2 (germline): SQVTM, ANQGSEA. The V end was cut by 6 bases, the J end by 6 bases, with 17 bases between. The CDR3 spells CSVGEGPIDGYTF. CDR3 DNA: TGCAGCGTCGGTGAGGGACCAATAGATGGCTACACCTTC.

This clone was seen a single time. The J gene is TRBJ1-4, the V gene TRBV10-3; D uncertain. The CDR3 loop spans 15 amino acids. The V and J ends lost 0 bases and 0 bases respectively, with 5 bases between them. CDR1 ENHRY and CDR2 SYGVKD come from the germline V gene. The CDR3 loop is CAISESQATNEKLFF. CDR3 DNA: TGTGCCATCAGTGAGTCTCAAGCAACTAATGAAAAACTGTTTTTT.

This chain uses TRBV7-9 with TRBJ1-5; no firm D call. The CDR3 loop spans 13 amino acids. V was pared by 5 bases and J by 2 bases, with 7 bases between. Germline CDR1 reads SEHNR; CDR2 reads FQNEAQ (reference sequence). CDR3 protein: CASSQEGNQPQHF. The CDR3 DNA reads as TGTGCCAGCAGCCAGGAGGGCAATCAGCCCCAGCATTTT.

The CDR3: CASSVDRGGEQYF. Written as DNA, the CDR3 is TGTGCCAGCAGTGTGGACAGGGGAGGCGAGCAGTACTTC. The V call is TRBV2, the J call TRBJ2-7; 9 bases line up with TRBD1. Trimming removed 4 bases from V and 6 bases from J; junction bases left unmatched: 4. Germline loops: CDR1 SNHLY, CDR2 FYNNEI. CDR3 size: 13 residues.

The V gene is TRBV24-1, the J gene TRBJ2-2; TRBD2 is a possible D gene (5 bases). This CDR3 is built from 16 residues. Germline CDR1 and CDR2: KGHDR and SFDVKD. Trimming removed 1 base from V and 1 base from J, with 9 bases in between. CDR3 sequence (DNA): TGTGCCACCAGTGATTTAAAGGGAGTGAACACCGGGGAGCTGTTTTTT. It translates to CATSDLKGVNTGELFF.

The table lists this clone with a count of one. The chain employs TRBV11-2 and TRBJ2-3; a possible D gene is TRBD2 (5 bases). The CDR3 length is 13 residues. Germline CDR1 reads SGHAT; CDR2 reads FQNNGV. V lost 6 bases, J lost 1 base, and 8 bases lay in between. CDR3 in amino acids: CASRSGRTDTQYF. CDR3 DNA sequence: TGTGCCAGCAGGAGCGGTCGCACAGATACGCAGTATTTT.